A single sample gave rise to the 5 T cell receptor beta chains below, sequenced in a study of blood T cell repertoires in COVID-19. Produced via immunoSEQ multiplex PCR; TCRdb's table is partial and in-frame only. This table holds about 110,000 clones, around 84% found once. The sequenced material came from peripheral blood. All receptors come from a human donor in a cohort sampled during active COVID-19.

The genes are TRBV9 and TRBJ2-7; 10 positions agree with TRBD1. The CDR3 has 14 residues. Germline lookup yields CDR1 SGDLS and CDR2 YYNGEE. The J segment lost 5 bases and the V segment lost 3 bases, leaving 5 bases of the junction unmatched. In DNA, the CDR3 is TGTGCCAGCAGCGCCGGGACAGGGGTCCACGAGCAGTACTTC. Its translation is CASSAGTGVHEQYF. Combining the CDR3 with reference TRBV9 and TRBJ2-7 gives the whole variable domain DSGVTQTPKHLITATGQRVTLRCSPRSGDLSVYWYQQSLDQGLQFLIQYYNGEERAKGNILERFSAQQFPDLHSELNLSSLELGDSALYFCASSAGTGVHEQYFGPGTRLTVT.

This chain connects TRBV29-1 to TRBJ1-2; TRBD1 matches at 8 bases. The trim removed 7 bases at V and 7 bases at J, leaving 11 bases unmatched. The CDR3 is 13 amino acids. CDR1 SQVTM and CDR2 ANQGSEA come from the germline V gene. The CDR3 region has the DNA TGCAGCGCCCTTGCCGGACAGGGACTTGGCTACACCTTC. This sequence encodes CSALAGQGLGYTF.

The chain couples TRBV3-1 (or the pseudogene TRBV3-2) to TRBJ2-3; weak D call: TRBD2 (5 bases). Trimming cost V 1 base and J 4 bases, with 12 bases left between them. Germline assignment: CDR1 LGHDT and CDR2 YNNKEL (reference sequence). The CDR3 extends over 15 amino acids. CDR3 amino acids: CASSQVTGSSDTQYF. CDR3 bases: TGTGCCAGCAGCCAAGTAACGGGATCCTCAGATACGCAGTATTTT.

Remarks on this clone: In the same sample, other DNA sequences code for this CDR3. The gene calls are TRBV3-1 (or the pseudogene TRBV3-2) and TRBJ1-2; the match to TRBD1 covers 7 bases. CDR3 length: 13 amino acids. Germline values: CDR1 LGHDT, CDR2 YNNKEL (reference sequence). The ends lost 1 base at V and 5 bases at J; junction bases unmatched: 1. The CDR3 spells CASSQGQGYGYTF. In DNA, the CDR3 is TGTGCCAGCAGCCAAGGACAGGGTTATGGCTACACCTTC.

V usage is TRBV4-1 and J usage is TRBJ2-1; tentative D call: TRBD2 (7 bases). The CDR3 consists of 14 residues. V shed 4 bases and J shed 6 bases, with 13 bases lying between them. Germline V gene lookup returns CDR1 MGHRA and CDR2 YSYEKL. CDR3 in DNA: TGCGCCAGCAGCCCCTCGGGGGGCAGCAATGAGCAGTTCTTC. Translation gives CASSPSGGSNEQFF.